This TCR beta chain was recovered during a study of blood T cell repertoires in COVID-19. For the study at large: PBMCs, B-cell-depleted T cells, or T cells provided the cDNA or gDNA that made up the material.

TCRdb's table, derived via immunoSEQ multiplex PCR, lists solely in-frame clones and lacks some. The sample has under 250,000 clones, about 91% seen once. Germline V lookup: CDR1 SEHNR, CDR2 FQNEAQ (reference sequence). The CDR3 consists of 13 residues. V shed 5 bases and J 7 bases; nucleotides not matched to a gene: 4. Patients at the Seattle site were enrolled during active infection and followed longitudinally. This sequence joins TRBV7-9 and TRBJ1-2; 10 bases are a match to TRBD1. The clonotype originates from a woman aged 25 to 45 with COVID-19, enrolled during active disease. Sequencing was carried out using peripheral blood. CDR3 coding DNA: TGTGCCAGCAGCCAGACAGGGGGCGGTGGCTACACCTTC. This encodes CASSQTGGGGYTF.